This paragraph reports one T cell receptor beta chain. This specimen comes from a study of blood T cell repertoires in COVID-19. Background on the study: Specimens from acute and convalescent COVID-19 originated in the United States, Italy and Spain.

Followed over time, Seattle patients had been enrolled while infection was active. In the source study's methods: Amplification of reference gene primers was used by the study to estimate nucleated cell counts. This table comes from immunoSEQ multiplex PCR, and its TCRdb copy is limited to in-frame clones, with some not included. The D gene and trimming were derived from the DNA, and the V and J assignments and clone size from that table. The profile shows 140,000 to 150,000 clones, 85% to 90% of them singletons. V lost 3 bases, J lost 0 bases, and 5 bases stayed unmatched. CDR1 LNHDA and CDR2 SQIVND come from the germline V gene (reference sequence). This CDR3 has 16 residues.

Specimen: peripheral blood. V is TRBV19 and J is TRBJ1-3, with 7 bases fitting TRBD1. The clonotype was recovered from a man aged 18 to 35 with COVID-19, enrolled during active disease. CDR3 nucleotides: TGTGCCAGTAGTATCACAGGGGCCGACTCTGGAAACACCATATATTTT. This encodes CASSITGADSGNTIYF.